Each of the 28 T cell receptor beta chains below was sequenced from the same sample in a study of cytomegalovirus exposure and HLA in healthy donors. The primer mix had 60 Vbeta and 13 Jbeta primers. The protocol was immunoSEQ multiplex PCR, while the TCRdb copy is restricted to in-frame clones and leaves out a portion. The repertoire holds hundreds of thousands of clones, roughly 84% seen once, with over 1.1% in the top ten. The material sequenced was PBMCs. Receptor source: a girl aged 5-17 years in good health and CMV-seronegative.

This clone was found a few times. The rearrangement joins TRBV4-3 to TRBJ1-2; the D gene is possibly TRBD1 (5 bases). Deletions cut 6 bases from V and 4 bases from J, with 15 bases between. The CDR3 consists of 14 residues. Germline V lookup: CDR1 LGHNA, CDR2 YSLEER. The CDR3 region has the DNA TGCGCCAGCAGGGGATCGTATGACAGCTATGGCTACACCTTC. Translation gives CASRGSYDSYGYTF.

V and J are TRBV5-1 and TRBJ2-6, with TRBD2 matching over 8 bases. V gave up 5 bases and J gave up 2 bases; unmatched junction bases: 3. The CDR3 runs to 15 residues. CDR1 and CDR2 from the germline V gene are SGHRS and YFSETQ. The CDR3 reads CASSSGGAGANVLTF. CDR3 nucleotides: TGCGCCAGCAGTTCCGGGGGGGCTGGGGCCAACGTCCTGACTTTC.

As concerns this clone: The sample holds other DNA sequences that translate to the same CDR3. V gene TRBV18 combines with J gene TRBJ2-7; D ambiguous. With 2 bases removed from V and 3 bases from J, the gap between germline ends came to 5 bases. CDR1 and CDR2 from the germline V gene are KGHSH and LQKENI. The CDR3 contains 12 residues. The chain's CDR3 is CASSPTGYEQYF. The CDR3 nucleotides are TGTGCCAGCTCACCAACCGGCTACGAGCAGTACTTC.

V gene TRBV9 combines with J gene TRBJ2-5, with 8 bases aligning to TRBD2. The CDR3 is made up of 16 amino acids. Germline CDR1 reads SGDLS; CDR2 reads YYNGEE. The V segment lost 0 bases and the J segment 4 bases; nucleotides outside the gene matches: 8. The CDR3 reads CASSVGAGGSGETQYF. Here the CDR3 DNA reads TGTGCCAGCAGCGTAGGTGCGGGGGGATCGGGAGAGACCCAGTACTTC.

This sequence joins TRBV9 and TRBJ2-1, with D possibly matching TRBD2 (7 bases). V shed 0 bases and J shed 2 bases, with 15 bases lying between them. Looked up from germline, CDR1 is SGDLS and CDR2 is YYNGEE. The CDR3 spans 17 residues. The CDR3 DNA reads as TGTGCCAGCAGCGTAGGGGGGGCGCGGGGGCCCTACAATGAGCAGTTCTTC. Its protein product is CASSVGGARGPYNEQFF. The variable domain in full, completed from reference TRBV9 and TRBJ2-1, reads DSGVTQTPKHLITATGQRVTLRCSPRSGDLSVYWYQQSLDQGLQFLIQYYNGEERAKGNILERFSAQQFPDLHSELNLSSLELGDSALYFCASSVGGARGPYNEQFFGPGTRLTVL.

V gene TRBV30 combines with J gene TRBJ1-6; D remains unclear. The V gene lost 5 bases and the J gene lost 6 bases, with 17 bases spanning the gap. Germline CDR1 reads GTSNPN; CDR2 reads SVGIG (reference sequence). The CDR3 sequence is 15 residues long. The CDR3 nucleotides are TGTGCCTGGCGTAAACGGGGTGTAGTTAATTCACCCCTCCACTTT. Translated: CAWRKRGVVNSPLHF.

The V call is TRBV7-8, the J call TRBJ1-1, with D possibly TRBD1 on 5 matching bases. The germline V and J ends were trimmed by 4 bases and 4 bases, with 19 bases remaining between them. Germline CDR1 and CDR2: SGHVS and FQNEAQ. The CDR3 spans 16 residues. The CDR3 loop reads CASSSAAGFRVTEAFF. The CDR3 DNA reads TGTGCCAGCAGCTCCGCCGCCGGGTTCAGGGTCACTGAAGCTTTCTTT.

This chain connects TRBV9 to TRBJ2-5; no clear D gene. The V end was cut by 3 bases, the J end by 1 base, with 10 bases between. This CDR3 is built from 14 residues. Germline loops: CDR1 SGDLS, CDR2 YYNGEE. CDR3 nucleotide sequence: TGTGCCAGCAGCGGAGTATCGAGCCAAGAGACCCAGTACTTC. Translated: CASSGVSSQETQYF.

The CDR3 loop is CASSRQGIVVNEKLFF. The CDR3 DNA reads TGTGCCAGCAGTCGACAGGGGATCGTTGTTAATGAAAAACTGTTTTTT. This chain connects TRBV28 to TRBJ1-4; the match to TRBD1 covers 8 bases. The germline CDR1 and CDR2 sequences are MDHEN and SYDVKM. J was trimmed by 4 bases and V by 5 bases; bases with no gene match: 9. The CDR3 has 16 amino acids.

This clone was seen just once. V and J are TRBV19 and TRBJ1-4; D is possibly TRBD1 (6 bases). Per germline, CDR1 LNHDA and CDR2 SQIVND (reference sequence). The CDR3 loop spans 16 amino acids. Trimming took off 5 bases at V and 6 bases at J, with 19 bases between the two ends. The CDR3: CASSPGRQGLHEKLFF. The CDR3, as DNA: TGTGCCAGTAGTCCCGGCCGGCAGGGGCTACATGAAAAACTGTTTTTT.

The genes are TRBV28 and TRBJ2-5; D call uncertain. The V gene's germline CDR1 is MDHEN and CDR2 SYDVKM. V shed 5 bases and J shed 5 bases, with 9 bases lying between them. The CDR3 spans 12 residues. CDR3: CASSPRRETQYF. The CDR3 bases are TGTGCCAGCAGTCCCCGCAGGGAGACCCAGTACTTC.

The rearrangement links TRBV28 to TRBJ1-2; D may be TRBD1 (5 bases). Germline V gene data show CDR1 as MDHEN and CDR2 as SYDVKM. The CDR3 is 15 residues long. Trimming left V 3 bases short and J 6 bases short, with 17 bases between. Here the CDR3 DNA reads TGTGCCAGCAGTTTCTCCCCGGGGGGACTGAATGGCTACACCTTC. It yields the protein CASSFSPGGLNGYTF.

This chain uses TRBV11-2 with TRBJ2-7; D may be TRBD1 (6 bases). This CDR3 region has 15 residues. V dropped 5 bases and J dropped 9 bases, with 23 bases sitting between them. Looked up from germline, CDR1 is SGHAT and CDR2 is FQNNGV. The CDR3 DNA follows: TGTGCCAGCAGCACACAGGGTTTAGGATTAGCGATGCAGTACTTC. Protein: CASSTQGLGLAMQYF.

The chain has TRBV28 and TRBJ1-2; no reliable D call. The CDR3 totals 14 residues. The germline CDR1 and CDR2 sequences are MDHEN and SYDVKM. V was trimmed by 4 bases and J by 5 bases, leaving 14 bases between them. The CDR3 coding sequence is TGTGCCAGCAGTTCACCCTCCCGCGGGTATGGCTACACCTTC. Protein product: CASSSPSRGYGYTF.

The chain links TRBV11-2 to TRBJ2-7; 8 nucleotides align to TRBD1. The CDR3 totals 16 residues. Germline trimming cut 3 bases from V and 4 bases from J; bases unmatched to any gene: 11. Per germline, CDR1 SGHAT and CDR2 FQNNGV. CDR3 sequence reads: CASSFDAGTGDYEQYF. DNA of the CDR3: TGTGCCAGCAGCTTCGATGCCGGGACAGGTGATTACGAGCAGTACTTC.

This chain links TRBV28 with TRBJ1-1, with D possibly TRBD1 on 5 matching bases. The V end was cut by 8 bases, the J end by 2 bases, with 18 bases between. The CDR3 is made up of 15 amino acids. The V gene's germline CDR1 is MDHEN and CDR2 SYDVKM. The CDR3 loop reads CASLTVAGPNTEAFF. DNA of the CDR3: TGTGCCAGCCTAACGGTGGCGGGACCTAACACTGAAGCTTTCTTT. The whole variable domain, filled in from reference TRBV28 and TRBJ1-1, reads DVKVTQSSRYLVKRTGEKVFLECVQDMDHENMFWYRQDPGLGLRLIYFSYDVKMKEKGDIPEGYSVSREKKERFSLILESASTNQTSMYLCASLTVAGPNTEAFFGQGTRLTVV.

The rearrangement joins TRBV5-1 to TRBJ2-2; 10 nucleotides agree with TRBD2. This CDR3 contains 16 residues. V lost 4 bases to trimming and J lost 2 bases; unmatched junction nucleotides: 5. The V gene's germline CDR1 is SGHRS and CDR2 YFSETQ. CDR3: CASSQIAGGNTGELFF. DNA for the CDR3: TGCGCCAGCAGCCAAATAGCGGGGGGCAACACCGGGGAGCTGTTTTTT.

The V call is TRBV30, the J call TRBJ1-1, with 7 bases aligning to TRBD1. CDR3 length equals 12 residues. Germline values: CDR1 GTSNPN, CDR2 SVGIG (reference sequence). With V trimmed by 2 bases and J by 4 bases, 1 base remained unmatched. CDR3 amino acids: CAWSTGATEAFF. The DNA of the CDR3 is TGTGCCTGGAGTACAGGGGCCACTGAAGCTTTCTTT.

The CDR3 bases are TGCAGCGTTGTGGGGGCCGAAGCTTTCTTT. Amino acids: CSVVGAEAFF. This sequence joins TRBV29-1 and TRBJ1-1, with D perhaps matching TRBD1 (6 bases). The germline V gene has CDR1 SQVTM and CDR2 ANQGSEA. CDR3 length equals 10 residues. Trimming left V 4 bases short and J 8 bases short, with 8 bases between.

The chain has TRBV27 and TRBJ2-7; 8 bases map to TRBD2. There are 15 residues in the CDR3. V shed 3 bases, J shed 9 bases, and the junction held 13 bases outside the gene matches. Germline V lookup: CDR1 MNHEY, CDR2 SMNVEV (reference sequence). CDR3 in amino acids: CASSLGREVGLGQYF. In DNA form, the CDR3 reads TGTGCCAGCAGTTTGGGGCGGGAGGTGGGACTCGGGCAGTACTTC.

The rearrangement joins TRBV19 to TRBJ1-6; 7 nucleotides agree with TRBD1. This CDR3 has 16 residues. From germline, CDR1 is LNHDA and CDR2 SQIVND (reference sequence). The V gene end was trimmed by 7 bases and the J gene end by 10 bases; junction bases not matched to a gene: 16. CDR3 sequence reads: CASTVRDRGGHSPLHF. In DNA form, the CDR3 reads TGTGCCAGTACCGTCCGGGACAGAGGAGGGCACTCACCCCTCCACTTT.

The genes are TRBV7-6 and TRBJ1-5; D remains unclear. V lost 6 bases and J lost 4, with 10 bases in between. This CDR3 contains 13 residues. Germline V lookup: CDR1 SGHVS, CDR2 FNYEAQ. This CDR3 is CASSQALNQPQHF. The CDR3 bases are TGTGCCAGCAGTCAGGCCCTGAATCAGCCCCAGCATTTT.

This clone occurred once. CDR3 DNA: TGTGCCAGCAGCCAAGAGTTTTTGAGGGTGACCTACGAGCAGTACTTC. It encodes CASSQEFLRVTYEQYF. The chain employs TRBV14 and TRBJ2-7; D might be TRBD2 (5 bases). Germline CDR1 SGHDN, CDR2 FVKESK. The ends were cut back, 0 bases at V and 2 bases at J, with 14 bases in the middle. The CDR3 contains 16 residues.

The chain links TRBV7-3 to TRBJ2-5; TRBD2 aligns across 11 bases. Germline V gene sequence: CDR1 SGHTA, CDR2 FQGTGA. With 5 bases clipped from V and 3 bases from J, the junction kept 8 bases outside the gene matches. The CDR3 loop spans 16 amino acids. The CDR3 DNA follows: TGTGCCAGCAGCCAAACTAGCGGGAGTGTTAAAGAGACCCAGTACTTC. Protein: CASSQTSGSVKETQYF.

The CDR3, as DNA: TGTGCCAGCAGTGCTTACAGGGATTACACTGAAGCTTTCTTT. Protein: CASSAYRDYTEAFF. The gene calls are TRBV27 and TRBJ1-1; tentatively, D is TRBD1 (6 bases). The germline V and J ends were trimmed by 5 bases and 3 bases, with 13 bases remaining between them. This CDR3 has 14 residues. Looked up from germline, CDR1 is MNHEY and CDR2 is SMNVEV (reference sequence).

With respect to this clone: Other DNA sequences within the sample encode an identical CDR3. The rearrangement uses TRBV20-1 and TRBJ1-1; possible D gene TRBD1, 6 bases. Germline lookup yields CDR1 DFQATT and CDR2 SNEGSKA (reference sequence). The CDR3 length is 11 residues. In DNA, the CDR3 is TGCAGCCTGACAGGGAACACTGAAGCTTTCTTT. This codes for CSLTGNTEAFF.

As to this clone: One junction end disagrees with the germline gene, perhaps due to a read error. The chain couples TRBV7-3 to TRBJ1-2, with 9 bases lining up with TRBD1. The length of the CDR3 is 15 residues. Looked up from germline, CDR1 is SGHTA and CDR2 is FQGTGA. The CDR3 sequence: CASSVTGGTAYGYTF. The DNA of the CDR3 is TGTGCCAGCAGCGTAACAGGGGGCACGGCCTATGGCTACACCTTC.

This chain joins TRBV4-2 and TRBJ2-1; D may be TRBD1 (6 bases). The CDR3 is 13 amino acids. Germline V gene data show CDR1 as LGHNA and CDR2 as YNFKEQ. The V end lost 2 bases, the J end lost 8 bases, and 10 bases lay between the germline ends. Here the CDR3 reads CASSQLAGDEQFF. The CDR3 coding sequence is TGTGCCAGCAGCCAACTGGCAGGGGATGAGCAGTTCTTC.